This entry features one T cell receptor (beta chain) sequence. Its antigen is unidentified. This sample was taken from a study of cytomegalovirus exposure and HLA in healthy donors. Study findings and constraints: A later analysis showed TCR association rates differing by HLA locus, peaking at DRB1 and lowest at HLA-C.

Vbeta (60) and Jbeta (13) primers were used in the PCR. Here immunoSEQ multiplex PCR was the method, and the copy in TCRdb shows in-frame clones only, minus some. The profile shows 55,000 to 80,000 clones, around 79% of them singletons. The CDR3 loop spans 17 amino acids. CDR1 SGDLS and CDR2 YYNGEE come from the germline V gene. V gave up 3 bases and J gave up 3 bases; unmatched junction bases: 14. V is TRBV9 and J is TRBJ1-2; 7 bases fit TRBD1. Sequencing was performed on PBMCs. The source is a young woman in good health and CMV-seropositive. The DNA of the CDR3 is TGTGCCAGCAGCGGGGGAGGACGAGGGGGCAGGGACTATGGCTACACCTTC. Translation gives CASSGGGRGGRDYGYTF.